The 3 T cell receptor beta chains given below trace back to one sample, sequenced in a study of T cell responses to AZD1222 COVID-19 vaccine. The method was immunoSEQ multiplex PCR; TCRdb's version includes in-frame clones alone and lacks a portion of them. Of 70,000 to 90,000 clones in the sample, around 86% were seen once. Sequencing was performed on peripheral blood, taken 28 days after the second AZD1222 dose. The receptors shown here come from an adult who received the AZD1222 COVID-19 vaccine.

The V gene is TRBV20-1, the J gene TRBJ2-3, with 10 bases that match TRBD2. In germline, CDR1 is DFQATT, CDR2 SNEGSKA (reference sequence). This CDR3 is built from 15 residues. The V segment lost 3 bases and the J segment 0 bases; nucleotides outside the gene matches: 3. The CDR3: CSASLAGASTDTQYF. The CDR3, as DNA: TGCAGTGCTAGTCTAGCGGGGGCCAGCACAGATACGCAGTATTTT.

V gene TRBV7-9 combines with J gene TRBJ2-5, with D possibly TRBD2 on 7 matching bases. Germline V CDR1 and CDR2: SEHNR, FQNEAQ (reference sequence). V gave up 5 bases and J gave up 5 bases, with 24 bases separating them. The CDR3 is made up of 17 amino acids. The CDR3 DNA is TGTGCCAGCAGCCTCCCGGTGGGGGGGCCTTTGGGGGAGACCCAGTACTTC. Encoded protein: CASSLPVGGPLGETQYF.

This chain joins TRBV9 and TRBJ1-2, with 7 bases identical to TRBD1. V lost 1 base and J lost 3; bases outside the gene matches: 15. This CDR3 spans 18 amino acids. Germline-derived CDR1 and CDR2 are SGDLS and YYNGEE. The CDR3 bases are TGTGCCAGCAGCGTAACCGCGACAGGGTTGGGAAGCCACTATGGCTACACCTTC. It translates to CASSVTATGLGSHYGYTF.